Listed below are T cell receptor beta chains from one sample, sequenced in a study of graft-versus-host responses after intestinal transplantation. TCRdb's table, derived via immunoSEQ multiplex PCR, lists solely in-frame clones and lacks some. The top ten hold roughly 18% of the sample, which has more than 30,000 clones, approximately 90% seen once. Specimen: ileum tissue, collected around 190 days after intestinal transplant. The origin of the receptors is a human patient who received an intestinal transplant, so some T cells may come from the graft donor. The CDR3 runs from the conserved cysteine through the conserved F or W. A D gene is named only where the DNA matches it firmly. For some rows the clone size is stated as once, few or many, or as a class when expanded; others skip it.

j_call,v_call,d_call,clone_size,cdr3_nt,cdr3_aa
TRBJ2-7,TRBV11-2,TRBD1,-,TGTGCCAGCAGCTATACAGGGGCCTACGAGCAGTACTTC,CASSYTGAYEQYF
TRBJ2-2,TRBV5-6,TRBD1,-,TGTGCCAGCAGCTTCGACAGGGGGGACACCGGGGAGCTGTTTTTT,CASSFDRGDTGELFF
TRBJ2-1,TRBV2,-,-,TGTGCCAGCAGCGGGGTCAATGAGCAGTTCTTC,CASSGVNEQFF
TRBJ2-7,TRBV28,TRBD1,once,TGTGCCAGCAGTCCCCAGGGACAGGGGGCCCTCTACGAGCAGTACTTC,CASSPQGQGALYEQYF
TRBJ2-7,TRBV18,-,-,TGTGCCAGCTCACCAGTGTTGGCGGACATTTACGAGCAGTACTTC,CASSPVLADIYEQYF
TRBJ2-7,TRBV18,-,few,TGTGCCAGCTCACGGGGTATGTACGAGCAGTACTTC,CASSRGMYEQYF
TRBJ2-1,TRBV5-6,-,once,TGTGCCAGCAGCTTGAGGGCAGGGTATATAAATGAGCAGTTCTTC,CASSLRAGYINEQFF
TRBJ2-5,TRBV4-1,TRBD2,few,TGCGCCAGCAGCCAAGACAGCGTTAGCGGGGGAGAGACCCAGTACTTC,CASSQDSVSGGETQYF
TRBJ1-2,TRBV15,-,few,TGTGCCACCAGCAATCGGGGGGTGAGCTATGGCTACACCTTC,CATSNRGVSYGYTF
TRBJ1-2,TRBV19,-,-,TGTGCCAGCTTTGCCTCAAACAGGGCTGGCTACACCTTC,CASFASNRAGYTF
TRBJ2-2,TRBV5-1,-,-,TGCGCCAGCAGTCCCCCCCTCGGGGGGGAGCTGTTTTTT,CASSPPLGGELFF
TRBJ2-1,TRBV7-9,TRBD2,-,TGTGCCAGCAGCTATAGTCCGGGACTAGTGAATGAGCAGTTCTTC,CASSYSPGLVNEQFF
TRBJ2-5,TRBV2,TRBD2,-,TGTGCCAGCAGTGATCGGCTAGCGGAAGAGACCCAGTACTTC,CASSDRLAEETQYF
TRBJ1-6,TRBV5-1,-,once,TGCGCCAGCAGCTTGGCCGGGGAGCATAATTCACCCCTCCACTTT,CASSLAGEHNSPLHF
TRBJ1-1,TRBV11-2,-,-,TGTGCCAGCAGCTTAGGGTGGACTGAAGCTTTCTTT,CASSLGWTEAFF
TRBJ2-5,TRBV2,TRBD2,few,TGTGCCAGCAGTAAAGGGACTAGTACCCAAGAGACCCAGTACTTC,CASSKGTSTQETQYF
TRBJ2-1,TRBV28,TRBD2,-,TGTGCCAGCAGTTTTGGACTAGCGGAGATCTACAATGAGCAGTTCTTC,CASSFGLAEIYNEQFF
TRBJ2-2,TRBV19,TRBD1,-,TGTGCCAGTAGTCAAACCGGGACAGGGGTTGGGGAGCTGTTTTTT,CASSQTGTGVGELFF
TRBJ2-2,TRBV5-4,-,-,TGTGCCAGCAGCAGGCCCCAGGGAGACACCGGGGAGCTGTTTTTT,CASSRPQGDTGELFF
TRBJ2-6,TRBV10-1,-,-,TGCGCCAGCAGTGAAACTGCTGGGGCCAACGTCCTGACTTTC,CASSETAGANVLTF
TRBJ1-2,TRBV27,-,once,TGTGCCAGCAGTCCTTGGGCCCGAGGGGTTATCTATGGCTACACCTTC,CASSPWARGVIYGYTF
TRBJ1-1,TRBV18,-,-,TGTGCCAGCTCACCATTCAGCAGGGAGGATACTGAAGCTTTCTTT,CASSPFSREDTEAFF
TRBJ2-7,TRBV14,-,-,TGTGCCAGCAGTCGCCGGGACCTCGGCTCCTACGAGCAGTACTTC,CASSRRDLGSYEQYF
TRBJ2-6,TRBV6-5,-,-,TGTGCCAGCAGTTACCTGCGTACTGGGGCCAACGTCCTGACTTTC,CASSYLRTGANVLTF
TRBJ2-7,TRBV4-1,-,-,TGCGCCAGCAGCCAAGATAGGACGGGTATAGAGCAGTACTTC,CASSQDRTGIEQYF
TRBJ2-3,TRBV7-8,-,-,TGTGCCAGCAGCTCGTTCGGGGATACGCAGTATTTT,CASSSFGDTQYF
TRBJ2-7,TRBV5-5,-,-,TGTGCCAGCAGCTTGACAGGGAAAACCTACGAGCAGTACTTC,CASSLTGKTYEQYF
TRBJ2-1,TRBV10-3,TRBD2,-,TGTGCCATCAGTGCCTGGACTAGCGGTGTCAATGAGCAGTTCTTC,CAISAWTSGVNEQFF
TRBJ2-7,TRBV28,-,-,TGTGCCAGCAGTCCCCGTTACGAGCAGTACTTC,CASSPRYEQYF
TRBJ1-5,TRBV28,-,-,TGTGCCAGCAGCCTACCCCTTAACAATCAGCCCCAGCATTTT,CASSLPLNNQPQHF
TRBJ2-7,TRBV28,TRBD2,-,TGTGCCAGCAGACCCACTAGCGGGAGCCCCTACGAGCAGTACTTC,CASRPTSGSPYEQYF
TRBJ1-2,TRBV2,-,-,TGTGCCAGCACTACCGCCGCCTATGGCTACACCTTC,CASTTAAYGYTF
TRBJ1-6,TRBV11-2,-,-,TGTGCCAGCACCCAGGGGCTTTATAATTCACCCCTCCACTTT,CASTQGLYNSPLHF
TRBJ2-7,TRBV5-1,-,-,TGCGCCAGCAGCTTGGCCGGGATGAGCTCCTACGAGCAGTACTTC,CASSLAGMSSYEQYF
TRBJ2-3,TRBV5-1,-,-,TGCGCCAGCCAAAGGGACCCACTTAGCACAGATACGCAGTATTTT,CASQRDPLSTDTQYF
TRBJ2-7,TRBV15,TRBD1,-,TGTGCCACCAGCAGAGATGGGGGACAGACACCCTTCTACGAGCAGTACTTC,CATSRDGGQTPFYEQYF
TRBJ2-3,TRBV7-9,-,-,TGTGCCAGCAGCTTAGCCGGGCCCGGTTTGGATACGCAGTATTTT,CASSLAGPGLDTQYF
TRBJ1-6,TRBV5-8,-,few,TGTGCCAGCAGCTTGGAACAGTGGGTATACTCACCCCTCCACTTT,CASSLEQWVYSPLHF
TRBJ2-1,TRBV6-5,-,-,TGTGCCAGCAGTTACTCCTTAGGTTACAATGAGCAGTTCTTC,CASSYSLGYNEQFF
TRBJ2-2,TRBV7-9,TRBD2,-,TGTGCCAGCAGCGCACAGGGACTAGCGGAGAGGAACACCGGGGAGCTGTTTTTT,CASSAQGLAERNTGELFF
TRBJ2-1,TRBV7-8,-,-,TGTGCCAGCAGCTTAGTCGGGCGGCAGAATGAGCAGTTCTTC,CASSLVGRQNEQFF
TRBJ2-1,TRBV15,-,-,TGTGCCACCAGCGGTCAGGGTGGGCGCAATGAGCAGTTCTTC,CATSGQGGRNEQFF
TRBJ1-2,TRBV4-1,TRBD1,few,TGCGCCAGCAGCCAAGCCACAGGGGACTATGGCTACACCTTC,CASSQATGDYGYTF
TRBJ2-5,TRBV9,TRBD2,once,TGTGCCAGCAGCGTAGTAGTTATCGGACTAGCGGGACCTAGGGGAGAGACCCAGTACTTC,CASSVVVIGLAGPRGETQYF
TRBJ1-1,TRBV6-5,-,-,TGTGCCAGCAGTTGGATCAGGGAGATGAACACTGAAGCTTTCTTT,CASSWIREMNTEAFF
TRBJ2-1,TRBV11-3,-,once,TGTGCCAGCAGCTGGAGCGGGTTTACTGATGAGCAGTTCTTC,CASSWSGFTDEQFF